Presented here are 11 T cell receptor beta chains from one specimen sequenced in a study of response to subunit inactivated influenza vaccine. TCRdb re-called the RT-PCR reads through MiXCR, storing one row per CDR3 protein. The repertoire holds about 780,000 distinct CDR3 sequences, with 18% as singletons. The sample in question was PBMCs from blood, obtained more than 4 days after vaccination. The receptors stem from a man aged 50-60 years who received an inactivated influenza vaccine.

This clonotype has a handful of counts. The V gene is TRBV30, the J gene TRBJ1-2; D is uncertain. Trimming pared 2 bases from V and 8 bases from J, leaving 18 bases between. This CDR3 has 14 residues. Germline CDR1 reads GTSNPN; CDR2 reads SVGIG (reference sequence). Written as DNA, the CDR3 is TGTGCCTGGAGTTCCTCGGTGGGGAGAGGAGGCTACACCTTC. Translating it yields CAWSSSVGRGGYTF.

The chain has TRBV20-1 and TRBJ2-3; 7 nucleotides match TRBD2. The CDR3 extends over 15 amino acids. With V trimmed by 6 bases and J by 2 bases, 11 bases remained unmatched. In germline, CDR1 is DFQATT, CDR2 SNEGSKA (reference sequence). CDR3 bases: TGCAGTGCCACACCCCTAGCGGAGCTCACAGATACGCAGTATTTT. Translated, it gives CSATPLAELTDTQYF.

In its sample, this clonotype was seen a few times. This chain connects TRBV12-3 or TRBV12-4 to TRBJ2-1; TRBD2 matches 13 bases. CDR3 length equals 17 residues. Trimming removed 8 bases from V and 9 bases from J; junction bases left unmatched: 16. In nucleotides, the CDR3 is TGTGCCAGCCAGACTAGCGGGAGGTTCTCTGCATTGGGTGAGCAGTTCTTC. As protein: CASQTSGRFSALGEQFF.

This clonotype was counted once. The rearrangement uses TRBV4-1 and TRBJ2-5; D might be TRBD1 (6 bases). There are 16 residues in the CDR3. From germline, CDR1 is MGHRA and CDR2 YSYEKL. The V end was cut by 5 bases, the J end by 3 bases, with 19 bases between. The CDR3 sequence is CASSLLQGSTEETQYF. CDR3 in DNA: TGCGCCAGCAGCTTACTACAGGGCAGCACGGAAGAGACCCAGTACTTC.

The CDR3 region is CASSQTSGRDTQYF. The CDR3 bases are TGTGCCAGCTCACAAACTAGCGGGAGAGATACGCAGTATTTT. The genes are TRBV18 and TRBJ2-3; 11 nucleotides line up with TRBD2. CDR1 and CDR2 (germline): KGHSH, LQKENI. This CDR3 has 14 residues. Trimming removed 4 bases from V and 5 bases from J; junction bases left unmatched: 2.

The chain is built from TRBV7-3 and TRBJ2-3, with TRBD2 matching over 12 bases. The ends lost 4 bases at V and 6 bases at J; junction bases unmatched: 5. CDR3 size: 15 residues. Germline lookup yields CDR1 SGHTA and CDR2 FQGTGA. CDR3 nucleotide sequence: TGTGCCAGCAGCTCGACTAGCGGGAGTTTGGATACGCAGTATTTT. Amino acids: CASSSTSGSLDTQYF.

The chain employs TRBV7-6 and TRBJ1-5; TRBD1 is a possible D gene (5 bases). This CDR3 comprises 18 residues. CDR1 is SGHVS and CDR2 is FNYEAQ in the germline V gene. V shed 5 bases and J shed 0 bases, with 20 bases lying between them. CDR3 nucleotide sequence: TGTGCCAGCAGCCCTGGTACAGGAGGATTTAATAGCAATCAGCCCCAGCATTTT. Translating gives CASSPGTGGFNSNQPQHF.

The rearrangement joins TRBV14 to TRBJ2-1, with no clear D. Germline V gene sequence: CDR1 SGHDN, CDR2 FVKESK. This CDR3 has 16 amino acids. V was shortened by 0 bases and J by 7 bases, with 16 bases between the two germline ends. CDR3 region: CASSQDKGIGWNEQFF. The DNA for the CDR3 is TGTGCCAGCAGCCAAGATAAGGGAATTGGGTGGAATGAGCAGTTCTTC.

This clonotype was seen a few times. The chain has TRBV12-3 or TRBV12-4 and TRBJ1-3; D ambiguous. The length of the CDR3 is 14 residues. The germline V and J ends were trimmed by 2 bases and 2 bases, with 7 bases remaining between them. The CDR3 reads CASSLTAAGNTIYF. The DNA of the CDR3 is TGTGCCAGCAGTTTAACAGCAGCTGGAAACACCATATATTTT.

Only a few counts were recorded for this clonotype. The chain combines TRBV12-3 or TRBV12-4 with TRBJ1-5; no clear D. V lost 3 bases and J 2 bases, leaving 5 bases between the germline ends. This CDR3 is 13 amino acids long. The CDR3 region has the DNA TGTGCCAGCAGTTTTGTGGGCAATCAGCCCCAGCATTTT. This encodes CASSFVGNQPQHF.

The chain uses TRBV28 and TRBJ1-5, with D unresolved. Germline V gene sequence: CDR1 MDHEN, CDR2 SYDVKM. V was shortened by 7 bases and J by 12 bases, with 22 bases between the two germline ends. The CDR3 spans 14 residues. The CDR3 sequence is CASNPSDRGGVQHF. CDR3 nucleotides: TGTGCCAGCAACCCTTCTGACCGGGGTGGCGTCCAGCATTTT.